This T cell receptor (beta chain) was found in a study of T cell responses to AZD1222 COVID-19 vaccine (dated by TCRdb to about 2021). For the wider study: A total of just over 230 trial participants underwent TCR sequencing, of whom about 210 had received two doses of AZD1222 and approximately 26 had received two doses of the MenACWY control vaccine. Enrollment into the trials was organized by age into subgroups of 18-55, 56-69 and 70-plus years, and those subgroups contained roughly 160, 29 and 62 TCR-sequenced participants, respectively. On the study overall, not on this receptor specifically: The whole spike protein was spanned by vaccine-associated CD4 TCRs, and dominant responses were seen in regions 160-218 and 743-854. In the small 56-69-year group, the increase in depth fell short of significance, most likely because of low power. Most participants were white British and females outnumbered males, and the authors suggested that clonal diversity may have been underestimated. Because no day 14 peak-response samples were available, the repertoires could be characterized only after the peak T cell response. After two AZD1222 doses, both the breadth and the depth of spike-specific TCRs were significantly higher than at day 0 and than in MenACWY recipients. Only five to seven AZD1222 recipients were SARS-CoV-2 seropositive at baseline, limiting conclusions about previously exposed vaccinees. Reportedly, close to half of the unique spike-specific TCRs recognized epitopes lying outside the regions that are mutated in the B.1.351 and B.1.1.7 variants.

V sheds 3 bases and J sheds 2 bases, leaving 8 bases between their ends. In the germline V gene, CDR1 corresponds to SGHDT and CDR2 to YYEEEE. Including the terminal cysteine and phenylalanine, the CDR3 comprises 13 residues. Solely the CDR3 DNA is kept, with 39 bases framed from the first base. The CDR3 regions of human TCRbeta chains were analyzed by immunosequencing. The original methods were these. Repertoire TCRs were checked for matches against a reference library of SARS-CoV-2-specific TCRs that had been generated using the MIRA antigen-specificity platform. Breadth was defined as the fraction of unique TCRs that were SARS-CoV-2-associated. Depth was defined as the fraction of total T cells that were SARS-CoV-2-associated. Each spike-specific TCR was assigned to its reactive spike region and to a CD4 or CD8 class using the MIRA data. Log10-transformed breadth and depth values were compared by one-way ANOVA with Sidak's multiple comparisons tests. TCRdb's version of the immuneACCESS table is confined to in-frame rearrangements and falls short of the full clone set. An unresolved V gene accounts for under half of the shortfall where checked; the remainder is of unknown origin. That table furnishes V, J and clone size, whereas the DNA furnished D and trimming. The sample table shows over 110,000 clones, and approximately 87% are seen once. The ten biggest clones cover 1.5% to 2% of the sample.

Sample time point, as interpreted from the label and publication: about 28 days (+/-7) after the second vaccine dose. Because spike-specific TCR depth and breadth did not differ between the two schedules, AZD1222 recipients who got a second dose at roughly 4 weeks were pooled with those who got a second dose at roughly 12 weeks. The vaccinee samples were drawn from two UK trials, COV001 and COV002, one of which was a single-blind randomized controlled phase 2/3 trial testing AZD1222 (ChAdOx1 nCoV-19) in healthy adults. For TCRbeta chain sequencing, PBMC samples were collected from trial participants at day 0 and at day 28 after the second dose. With regard to this clone: Its cognate antigen has yet to be identified. No per-base quality is available; no much larger clone lies one base away.

This material consisted of peripheral blood, taken 28 days after the second AZD1222 dose. The chain couples TRBV5-6 to TRBJ2-5, and possibly TRBD2, on 6 matching bases. This sequence originates from an adult who received the AZD1222 COVID-19 vaccine. The CDR3 loop reads CASSSSVQETQYF. The DNA sequence is as follows: TGTGCCAGCAGCTCTAGCGTACAAGAGACCCAGTACTTC.